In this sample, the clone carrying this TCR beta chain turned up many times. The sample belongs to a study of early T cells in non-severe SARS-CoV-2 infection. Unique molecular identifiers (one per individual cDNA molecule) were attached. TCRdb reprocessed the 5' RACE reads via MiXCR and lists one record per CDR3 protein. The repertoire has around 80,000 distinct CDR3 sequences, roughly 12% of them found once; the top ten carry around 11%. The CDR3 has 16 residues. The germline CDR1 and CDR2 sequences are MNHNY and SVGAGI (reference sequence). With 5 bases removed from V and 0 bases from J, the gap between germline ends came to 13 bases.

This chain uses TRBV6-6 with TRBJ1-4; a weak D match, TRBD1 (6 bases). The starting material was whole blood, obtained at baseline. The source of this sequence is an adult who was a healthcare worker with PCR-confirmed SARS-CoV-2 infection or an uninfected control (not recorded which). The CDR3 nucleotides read TGTGCCAGCAGTCCGGCCTCAGGGGCAACTAATGAAAAACTGTTTTTT. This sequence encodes CASSPASGATNEKLFF.